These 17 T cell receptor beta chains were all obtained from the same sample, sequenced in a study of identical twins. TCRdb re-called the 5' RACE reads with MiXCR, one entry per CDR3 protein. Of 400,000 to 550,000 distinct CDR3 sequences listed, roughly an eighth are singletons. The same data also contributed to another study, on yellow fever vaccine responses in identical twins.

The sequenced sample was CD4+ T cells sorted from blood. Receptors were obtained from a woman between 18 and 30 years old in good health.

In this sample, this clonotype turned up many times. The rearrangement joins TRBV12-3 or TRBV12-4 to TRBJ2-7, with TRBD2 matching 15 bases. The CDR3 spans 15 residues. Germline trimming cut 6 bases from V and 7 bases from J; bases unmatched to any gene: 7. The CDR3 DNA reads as TGTGCCAGCAGCCCGGGACTAGCGGGAGGACAAGAGCAGTACTTC. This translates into CASSPGLAGGQEQYF.

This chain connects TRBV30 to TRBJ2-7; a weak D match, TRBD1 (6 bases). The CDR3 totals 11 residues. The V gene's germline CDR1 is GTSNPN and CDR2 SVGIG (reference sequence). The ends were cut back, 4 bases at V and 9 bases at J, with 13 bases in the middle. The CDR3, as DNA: TGTGCCTGGAACATACAGGGACGGCAGTACTTC. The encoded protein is CAWNIQGRQYF.

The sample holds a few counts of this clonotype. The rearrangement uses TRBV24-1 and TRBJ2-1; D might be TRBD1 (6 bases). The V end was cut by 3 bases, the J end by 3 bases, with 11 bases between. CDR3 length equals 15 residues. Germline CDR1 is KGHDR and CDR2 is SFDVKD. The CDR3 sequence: CATSDPGQNYNEQFF. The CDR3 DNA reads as TGTGCCACCAGTGATCCGGGACAAAACTACAATGAGCAGTTCTTC.

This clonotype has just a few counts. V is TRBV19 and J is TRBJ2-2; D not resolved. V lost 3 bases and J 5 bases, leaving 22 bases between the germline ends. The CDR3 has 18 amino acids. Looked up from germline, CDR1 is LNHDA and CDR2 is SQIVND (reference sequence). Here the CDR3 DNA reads TGTGCCAGTAGTATCTTGAGGACCCGAAACCTCGGGACCGGGGAGCTGTTTTTT. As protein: CASSILRTRNLGTGELFF.

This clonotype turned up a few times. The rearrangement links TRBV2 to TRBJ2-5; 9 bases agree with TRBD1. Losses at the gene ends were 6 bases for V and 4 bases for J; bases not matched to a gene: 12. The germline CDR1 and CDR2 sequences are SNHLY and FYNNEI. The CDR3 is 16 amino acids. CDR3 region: CASRPIGTGNPETQYF. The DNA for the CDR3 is TGTGCCAGCAGACCTATCGGGACAGGGAATCCAGAGACCCAGTACTTC.

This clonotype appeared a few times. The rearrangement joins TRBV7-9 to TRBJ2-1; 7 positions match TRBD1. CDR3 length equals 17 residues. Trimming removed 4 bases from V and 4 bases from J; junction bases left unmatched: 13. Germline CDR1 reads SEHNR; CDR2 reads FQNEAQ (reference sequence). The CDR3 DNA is TGTGCCAGCAGCTCCCAGGCCCGACAGGGCGGATACAATGAGCAGTTCTTC. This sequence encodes CASSSQARQGGYNEQFF.

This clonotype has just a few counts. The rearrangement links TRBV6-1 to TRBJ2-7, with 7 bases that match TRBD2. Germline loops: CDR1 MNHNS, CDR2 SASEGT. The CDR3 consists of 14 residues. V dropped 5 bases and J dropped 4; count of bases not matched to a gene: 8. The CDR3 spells CASSPGVSGYEQYF. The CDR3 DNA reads TGTGCCAGCAGTCCGGGGGTTAGCGGGTACGAGCAGTACTTC.

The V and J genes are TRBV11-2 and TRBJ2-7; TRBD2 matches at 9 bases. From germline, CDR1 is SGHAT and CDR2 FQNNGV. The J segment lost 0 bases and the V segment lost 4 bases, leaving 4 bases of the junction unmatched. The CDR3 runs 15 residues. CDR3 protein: CASSSRLADSYEQYF. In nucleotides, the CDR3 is TGTGCCAGCAGCTCAAGACTAGCGGACTCCTACGAGCAGTACTTC.

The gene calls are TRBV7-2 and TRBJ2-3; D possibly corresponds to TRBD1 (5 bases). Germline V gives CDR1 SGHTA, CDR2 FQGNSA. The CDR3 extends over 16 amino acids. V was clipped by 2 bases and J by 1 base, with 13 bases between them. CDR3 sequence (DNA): TGTGCCAGCAGCTTATGGGGCGGAAGGGGCACAGATACGCAGTATTTT. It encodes CASSLWGGRGTDTQYF.

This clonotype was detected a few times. The CDR3 sequence is CASSPPIRQTGPPYNEQFF. The CDR3 coding sequence is TGTGCCAGCAGCCCCCCGATAAGACAAACGGGACCTCCTTACAATGAGCAGTTCTTC. The chain uses TRBV5-6 and TRBJ2-1, with D possibly called TRBD1 or TRBD2 (5 bases each). The CDR3 runs to 19 residues. The germline V and J ends were trimmed by 4 bases and 4 bases, with 27 bases remaining between them. CDR1 and CDR2 (germline): SGHDT, YYEEEE. The full variable domain, with the rest looked up from reference TRBV5-6 and TRBJ2-1, is DAGVTQSPTHLIKTRGQQVTLRCSPKSGHDTVSWYQQALGQGPQFIFQYYEEEERQRGNFPDRFSGHQFPNYSSELNVNALLLGDSALYLCASSPPIRQTGPPYNEQFFGPGTRLTVL.

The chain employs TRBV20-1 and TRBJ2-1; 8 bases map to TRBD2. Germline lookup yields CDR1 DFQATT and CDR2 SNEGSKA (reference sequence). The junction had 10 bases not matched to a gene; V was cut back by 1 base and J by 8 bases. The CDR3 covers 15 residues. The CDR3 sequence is CSARGEREKWDEQFF. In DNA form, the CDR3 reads TGCAGTGCTAGAGGGGAGCGGGAGAAGTGGGATGAGCAGTTCTTC.

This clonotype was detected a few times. CDR3 in DNA: TGCAGTGCTACCCCAGGGCGGACTGAAGCTTTCTTT. It translates to CSATPGRTEAFF. The V and J genes are TRBV20-1 and TRBJ1-1, with D possibly matching TRBD1 (5 bases). This CDR3 comprises 12 residues. Germline loops: CDR1 DFQATT, CDR2 SNEGSKA (reference sequence). Trimming stripped 4 bases from V and 5 bases from J, with 11 bases between.

CDR3 DNA: TGTGCCAGTAGTATCGGCAGGGGGCCGGGGTTTGGGCATTTT. This gives the protein CASSIGRGPGFGHF. The rearrangement links TRBV19 to TRBJ1-5; TRBD1 aligns across 8 bases. From germline, CDR1 is LNHDA and CDR2 SQIVND (reference sequence). The CDR3 extends over 14 amino acids. The J segment lost 15 bases and the V segment lost 3 bases, leaving 13 bases of the junction unmatched.

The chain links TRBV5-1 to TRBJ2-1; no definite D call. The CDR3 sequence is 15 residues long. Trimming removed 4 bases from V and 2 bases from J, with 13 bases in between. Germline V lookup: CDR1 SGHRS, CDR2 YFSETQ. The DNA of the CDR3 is TGCGCCAGCAGCGTGGCCAACCCGGCCTACAATGAGCAGTTCTTC. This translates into CASSVANPAYNEQFF. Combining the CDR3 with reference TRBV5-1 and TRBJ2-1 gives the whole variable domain KAGVTQTPRYLIKTRGQQVTLSCSPISGHRSVSWYQQTPGQGLQFLFEYFSETQRNKGNFPGRFSGRQFSNSRSEMNVSTLELGDSALYLCASSVANPAYNEQFFGPGTRLTVL.

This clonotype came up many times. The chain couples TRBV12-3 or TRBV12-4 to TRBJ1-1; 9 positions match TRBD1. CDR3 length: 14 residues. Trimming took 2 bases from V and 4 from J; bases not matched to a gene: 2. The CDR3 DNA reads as TGTGCCAGCAGTTTAAAGACAGGGGGCACTGAAGCTTTCTTT. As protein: CASSLKTGGTEAFF.

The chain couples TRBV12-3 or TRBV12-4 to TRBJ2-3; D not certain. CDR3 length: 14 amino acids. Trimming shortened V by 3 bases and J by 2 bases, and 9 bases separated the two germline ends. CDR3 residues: CASSFRQATDTQYF. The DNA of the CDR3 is TGTGCCAGCAGTTTCCGCCAGGCCACAGATACGCAGTATTTT.

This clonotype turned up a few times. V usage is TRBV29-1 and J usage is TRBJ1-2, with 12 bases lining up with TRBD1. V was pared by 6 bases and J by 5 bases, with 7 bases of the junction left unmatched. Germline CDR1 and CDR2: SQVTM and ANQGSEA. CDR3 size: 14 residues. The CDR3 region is CSVLKGQGAYGYTF. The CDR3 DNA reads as TGCAGCGTCCTTAAGGGACAGGGGGCGTATGGCTACACCTTC.